These 9 T cell receptor beta chains were all obtained from the same sample, sequenced in a study of identical twins. TCRdb passed the 5' RACE reads through MiXCR, listing each CDR3 protein once. Found here are 750,000 to 950,000 distinct CDR3 sequences, about 12% of them singletons; the top ten hold around 1.6%. This same sample was also part of a study on yellow fever vaccine responses in identical twins.

Sequencing was performed on PBMCs. These receptors originate from a woman younger than 30 in good health.

This clonotype appeared many times. This rearrangement joins TRBV25-1 to TRBJ1-4; 7 positions agree with TRBD1. CDR1 is MGHDK, CDR2 SYGVNS, per germline. Germline trimming cut 2 bases from V and 14 bases from J; bases unmatched to any gene: 8. This CDR3 is 13 amino acids long. CDR3 bases: TGTGCCAGCAGTGAAGGATTGGGACAGCGGCTGTTTTTT. This sequence encodes CASSEGLGQRLFF.

The chain employs TRBV20-1 and TRBJ2-5, with TRBD2 matching over 13 bases. Per the germline V gene, CDR1 is DFQATT and CDR2 is SNEGSKA (reference sequence). This CDR3 has 19 residues. V lost 3 bases and J lost 4; bases outside the gene matches: 17. The CDR3 protein is CSARDRRGTSGKGVETQYF. CDR3 DNA: TGCAGTGCTAGGGACCGCAGGGGGACTAGCGGGAAAGGGGTAGAGACCCAGTACTTC.

This clonotype was seen a few times. The J gene is TRBJ2-7, the V gene TRBV11-2; TRBD2 matches 13 bases. Unmatched junction bases numbered 14, after V lost 5 bases and J lost 1 base. Germline-derived CDR1 and CDR2 are SGHAT and FQNNGV. The CDR3 has 19 residues. In DNA form, the CDR3 reads TGTGCCAGCAGCCCTACTAGCGGGAGGGCCGGGATCCCATCCTACGAGCAGTACTTC. As protein: CASSPTSGRAGIPSYEQYF.

This clonotype was detected many times. The chain links TRBV27 to TRBJ1-2; no definite D call. The CDR3 has 11 amino acids. Germline lookup yields CDR1 MNHEY and CDR2 SMNVEV (reference sequence). V shed 6 bases and J shed 0 bases, with 2 bases lying between them. CDR3 amino acids: CASRANYGYTF. The CDR3 DNA follows: TGTGCCAGCAGGGCTAACTATGGCTACACCTTC.

V usage is TRBV24-1 and J usage is TRBJ2-7, with D possibly called TRBD1 or TRBD2 (5 bases each). The ends were cut back, 9 bases at V and 6 bases at J, with 11 bases in the middle. The germline CDR1 and CDR2 sequences are KGHDR and SFDVKD. The CDR3 totals 11 residues. Here the CDR3 DNA reads TGTGCCACCGGGACGGACGCCGAGCAGTACTTC. Translating gives CATGTDAEQYF.

This chain links TRBV6-2 or TRBV6-3 with TRBJ2-2; D remains unclear. CDR3 length: 15 amino acids. Between the trimmed V and J ends, which lost 7 bases and 2 bases, there was a span of 14 bases. Germline V gene sequence: CDR1 MNHEY, CDR2 SVGEGT. The CDR3 nucleotides read TGTGCCAGCAACAATATAGGGAAAAACACCGGGGAGCTGTTTTTT. Its protein is CASNNIGKNTGELFF.

The chain combines TRBV20-1 with TRBJ2-7, with D possibly being TRBD1 (6 bases). Germline V gene sequence: CDR1 DFQATT, CDR2 SNEGSKA (reference sequence). Between the trimmed V and J ends, which lost 4 bases and 2 bases, there was a span of 15 bases. CDR3 length equals 14 residues. CDR3 DNA: TGCAGTGCTACGGACAGTTACACTCCCTACGAGCAGTACGTC. It translates to CSATDSYTPYEQYV.

This clonotype was seen only a few times. The J gene is TRBJ2-2, the V gene TRBV15, with 7 bases lining up with TRBD2. V trimming: 0 bases; J trimming: 4 bases; junction bases outside the gene matches: 5. The germline gives CDR1 LNHNV, CDR2 YYDKDF (reference sequence). This CDR3 has 16 amino acids. The CDR3 coding sequence is TGTGCCACCAGCAGAGATGCGGGAGAGAGCACCGGGGAGCTGTTTTTT. The encoded protein is CATSRDAGESTGELFF. Combining the CDR3 with reference TRBV15 and TRBJ2-2 gives the whole variable domain DAMVIQNPRYQVTQFGKPVTLSCSQTLNHNVMYWYQQKSSQAPKLLFHYYDKDFNNEADTPDNFQSRRPNTSFCFLDIRSPGLGDTAMYLCATSRDAGESTGELFFGEGSRLTVL.

V usage is TRBV6-1 and J usage is TRBJ2-3, with TRBD2 as a possible D gene (6 bases). The length of the CDR3 is 14 residues. The V gene lost 2 bases and the J gene lost 8 bases, with 14 bases spanning the gap. The germline V gene encodes CDR1 MNHNS and CDR2 SASEGT. The chain's CDR3 is CASSEIRLRGTQYF. CDR3 bases: TGTGCCAGCAGTGAAATTCGCCTGCGGGGTACGCAGTATTTT.